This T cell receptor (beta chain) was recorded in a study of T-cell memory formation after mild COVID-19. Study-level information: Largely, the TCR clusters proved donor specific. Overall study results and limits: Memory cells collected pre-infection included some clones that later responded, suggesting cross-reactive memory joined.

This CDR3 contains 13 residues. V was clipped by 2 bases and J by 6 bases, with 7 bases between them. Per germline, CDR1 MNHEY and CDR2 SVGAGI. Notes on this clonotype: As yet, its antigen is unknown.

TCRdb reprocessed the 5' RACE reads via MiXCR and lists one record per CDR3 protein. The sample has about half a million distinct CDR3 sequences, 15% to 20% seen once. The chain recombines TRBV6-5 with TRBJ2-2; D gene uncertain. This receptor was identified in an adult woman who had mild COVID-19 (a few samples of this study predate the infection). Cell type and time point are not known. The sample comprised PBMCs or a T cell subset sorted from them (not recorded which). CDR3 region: CASSYEAAGELFF. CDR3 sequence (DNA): TGTGCCAGCAGTTACGAGGCCGCCGGGGAGCTGTTTTTT.